A selection of T cell receptor beta chains follows, all from one sample in a study of T cell responses to AZD1222 COVID-19 vaccine. Profiled with immunoSEQ multiplex PCR; TCRdb holds only in-frame clones, not every one. Of approximately 180,000 clones listed, roughly 92% were seen once; the top ten hold about 3.5%. The material sequenced was peripheral blood, taken 28 days after the second dose of the MenACWY control vaccine. All receptors come from an adult who received the MenACWY meningococcal vaccine as a control. CDR3s include the opening cysteine and the closing phenylalanine or tryptophan. A D gene is named only where the DNA matches it firmly. Not all rows give a size; the values are once, few, many and, for expanded clones, a class.

cdr3_nt cdr3_aa clone_size j_call d_call v_call
TGTGCCAGTAGAGGGAAAGGGTATGGCTACACCTTC CASRGKGYGYTF . TRBJ1-2 . TRBV19
TGTGCCAGCAGTGAGGTTGGCAGGGGAGGGCAGACCCAGTACTTC CASSEVGRGGQTQYF . TRBJ2-5 . TRBV6-1
TGCAGTGCTAGTTCCGGGACCTTACCCAATTCACCCCTCCACTTT CSASSGTLPNSPLHF . TRBJ1-6 . TRBV20-1
TGTGCCAGCAGTGAATTGGGCGGATCCTACAATGAGCAGTTCTTC CASSELGGSYNEQFF . TRBJ2-1 . TRBV6-1
TGTGCCACCAGCAGAGATCGCCTGATGAACACTGAAGCTTTCTTT CATSRDRLMNTEAFF . TRBJ1-1 . TRBV15
TGTGCCAGCAGTTTATCGATGAACGCGGGGACTGAAGCTTTCTTT CASSLSMNAGTEAFF . TRBJ1-1 . TRBV27
TGTGCCAGCAGCTTCGTCCTCCGGGACAGGGAGGGAGAGACCCAGTACTTC CASSFVLRDREGETQYF . TRBJ2-5 TRBD1 TRBV7-9
TGTGCCAGCTCACTCCTCCCCCCCTCCTTGGATTCACCCCTCCACTTT CASSLLPPSLDSPLHF . TRBJ1-6 . TRBV18
TGTGCCAGCAGCTTAGGTGGGGTGGGGTCCTACGAGCAGTACTTC CASSLGGVGSYEQYF . TRBJ2-7 . TRBV7-2
TGTGCCAGCAGCGCAGGGACAGGAAGGGCAGATACGCAGTATTTT CASSAGTGRADTQYF . TRBJ2-3 TRBD1 TRBV9
TGTGCCAGTAGTATAGAACGTACACCCGCTGAAGCTTTCTTT CASSIERTPAEAFF few TRBJ1-1 . TRBV19
TGTGCCAGCAGTTTCGCAGGGGGGGTCTACGAGCAGTACTTC CASSFAGGVYEQYF . TRBJ2-7 . TRBV28
TGTGCCAGCAGCCCAGAGGGGACTGGGCAAGAGACCCAGTACTTC CASSPEGTGQETQYF . TRBJ2-5 . TRBV11-3
TGCGCCAGCAGTGAGGTCGGGGGCCATACGCAGTATTTT CASSEVGGHTQYF . TRBJ2-3 . TRBV10-1
TGTGCCACCAGTGATTCGGACCAACAGGGGAAGAGCTCCTACGAGCAGTACTTC CATSDSDQQGKSSYEQYF . TRBJ2-7 TRBD1 TRBV24-1
TGTGCCAGCAGCCACCTGACAGGGGCAGATGGCTACACCTTC CASSHLTGADGYTF . TRBJ1-2 TRBD1 TRBV3-1/TRBV3-2
TGTGCCAGCAGCTTTTCCGGGACCCTGTCAGATACGCAGTATTTT CASSFSGTLSDTQYF . TRBJ2-3 . TRBV5-5
TGTGCCAGCAGTTTCACTGGGACATCTTACGAGCAGTACTTC CASSFTGTSYEQYF once TRBJ2-7 . TRBV28
TGTGCCAGCAGCTTAGGATCCTCTGACTCGGGTGAAAAACTGTTTTTT CASSLGSSDSGEKLFF . TRBJ1-4 . TRBV7-9
TGTGCCAGCAGCCGGGACAGGGCGTATCAGCCCCAGCATTTT CASSRDRAYQPQHF . TRBJ1-5 TRBD1 TRBV4-2
TGTGCCAGCAGTGAATTGGGACAGATGAACACTGAAGCTTTCTTT CASSELGQMNTEAFF . TRBJ1-1 TRBD1 TRBV2
TGCGCCAGCAGCTTGGGGGCGGGGAATGAAAAACTGTTTTTT CASSLGAGNEKLFF . TRBJ1-4 . TRBV5-1
TGTGCCAGCAGTGAATGGGGTCCCTCTACAGGGGCGCAGTATTTT CASSEWGPSTGAQYF once TRBJ2-3 TRBD1 TRBV25-1
TGTGCCAGCAGTCCTCCGGGACGGGCTCATGAGCAGTTCTTC CASSPPGRAHEQFF few TRBJ2-1 . TRBV6-5
TGTGCCAGCTCACCGAGAGGTCTAGCGGGAGCCAAACAGCAATACGAGCAGTACTTC CASSPRGLAGAKQQYEQYF . TRBJ2-7 TRBD2 TRBV18
TGTGCCAGCAGCTTATCACTAGCGGCGAACACCGGGGAGCTGTTTTTT CASSLSLAANTGELFF . TRBJ2-2 TRBD2 TRBV5-5
TGTGCCTGGAGTCTGACAGGGTCTAACTATGGCTACACCTTC CAWSLTGSNYGYTF . TRBJ1-2 TRBD1 TRBV30
TGTGCCAGCAGCCCAGGCTTTGTAGCGGGAGGGAATGAGCAGTTCTTC CASSPGFVAGGNEQFF . TRBJ2-1 TRBD2 TRBV11-3
TGTGCCAGCGGCCGGGACGCCGGACGCTACGAGCAGTACTTC CASGRDAGRYEQYF . TRBJ2-7 . TRBV2
TGTGCCAGCTCACTGCAGGGGTTGAACTATGGCTACACCTTC CASSLQGLNYGYTF . TRBJ1-2 . TRBV18
TGCGCCAGCAGGAAATTTGCTGAGGGGCAGTACTTC CASRKFAEGQYF . TRBJ2-7 . TRBV10-1
TGTGCCAGCCTACCGGGACAGCCCTCCTACGAGCAGTACTTC CASLPGQPSYEQYF . TRBJ2-7 TRBD1 TRBV7-9
TGTGCCAGCAGCCAGACAGGGAGCTCTGGAAACACCATATATTTT CASSQTGSSGNTIYF . TRBJ1-3 TRBD1 TRBV28
TGTGCCAGCAGAGATGCAGGAGGGCAGCCCCAGCATTTT CASRDAGGQPQHF . TRBJ1-5 . TRBV2
TGTGCCAGCCTGTCCCGGGGCAGGGACAATCAGCCCCAGCATTTT CASLSRGRDNQPQHF . TRBJ1-5 . TRBV28
TGTGCCAGCAGCGCAGGACTAGCGGGAGGGGAACTAGCCAAAAACATTCAGTACTTC CASSAGLAGGELAKNIQYF . TRBJ2-4 TRBD2 TRBV9
TGTGCCAGCAGGCTAACAGGGACAGGGAACACTGAAGCTTTCTTT CASRLTGTGNTEAFF . TRBJ1-1 TRBD1 TRBV27
TGTGCCAGCAGCCAAGAACAAACTAGCGAGCAGTACTTC CASSQEQTSEQYF once TRBJ2-7 . TRBV14
TGTGCCAGCAGCCATTCATACCCGGGACAGGGGGGCACAGATACGCAGTATTTT CASSHSYPGQGGTDTQYF . TRBJ2-3 TRBD1 TRBV3-1/TRBV3-2
TGTGCCAGTAGTATAGGAGGGGGGACGGGGGCTAACTATGGCTACACCTTC CASSIGGGTGANYGYTF . TRBJ1-2 . TRBV19
TGTGCCAGTAGACTTCGGGACAGGGACACCGGGGAGCTGTTTTTT CASRLRDRDTGELFF . TRBJ2-2 TRBD1 TRBV19
TGTGCCAGCAGTTCACCCCCGGGACAGCGAGCAGATACGCAGTATTTT CASSSPPGQRADTQYF . TRBJ2-3 TRBD1 TRBV27
TGTGCCAGCAGTCTAACGGACAGGGGCCACGAGCAGTACTTC CASSLTDRGHEQYF . TRBJ2-7 TRBD1 TRBV27
TGCAGCGTAAAACAGGGGACCCAAGAGACCCAGTACTTC CSVKQGTQETQYF . TRBJ2-5 TRBD1 TRBV29-1
TGTGCCAGCCTCCCCGTGGCGGAGGCTTTCTTT CASLPVAEAFF . TRBJ1-1 . TRBV6-5
TGTGCCAGCAGTTCCAACGGACAGGGCATTCAGCCCCAGCATTTT CASSSNGQGIQPQHF . TRBJ1-5 TRBD1 TRBV28
TGCAGTGCTCCCTGGCTTGGCGGCTACACCTTC CSAPWLGGYTF few TRBJ1-2 . TRBV20-1
TGTGCCAGCAGAAGACTAGCGGGAGGGCCAATCTCCTACAATGAGCAGTTCTTC CASRRLAGGPISYNEQFF . TRBJ2-1 TRBD2 TRBV13
TGTGCCAGCACCCTGGGAGGAAATGGCTACACCTTC CASTLGGNGYTF . TRBJ1-2 . TRBV12-3/TRBV12-4
TGCGCCAGCAGCTTGGAGGGGACTACCCTCTTAGGCCGGTTCTTC CASSLEGTTLLGRFF few TRBJ2-1 TRBD2 TRBV5-1
TGTGCCAGCAGCTTAGATACTTATGGCTACACCTTC CASSLDTYGYTF . TRBJ1-2 . TRBV7-8
TGTGCCGGCCGCGGGACTACTCACAATGAGCAGTTCTTC CAGRGTTHNEQFF . TRBJ2-1 TRBD2 TRBV28
TGTGCCAGCAGGGGGAATAATTCACCCCTCCACTTT CASRGNNSPLHF . TRBJ1-6 . TRBV5-6